The clone carrying this T cell receptor (beta chain) was recorded only once. The sample originates from a study of tumor-infiltrating lymphocytes in primary liver carcinoma. From approximately 490 ng total RNA, TCR beta cDNA was generated with a primer in the constant region. Slightly modified ARM-PCR served as the procedure for the TCR beta libraries. These libraries came from three rounds of nested multiplex PCR. PCR rounds one and two used TRBV1-TRBV30 forward primers with a C-beta reverse primer for 10 cycles each. TCRdb passed the multiplex PCR reads through MiXCR, listing each CDR3 protein once. The sample includes roughly 49,000 distinct CDR3 sequences, 71% of them seen just once. Germline CDR1 is MNHEY and CDR2 is SVGAGI. J lost 8 bases, V lost 8 bases, and 15 bases had no gene match. The CDR3 loop spans 18 amino acids. Between roughly 17 and 31 mg of unsorted bulk tissue served as the source from which RNA and DNA were co-extracted. Those patients suffered from chronic HBV infection and were treatment-naive. The proportion of viable tumor cells exceeded 80% in every tumor sample.

The chain combines TRBV6-5 with TRBJ2-1, with 16 positions matching TRBD2. The sequencing input was liver tumor tissue from sampling region 5. Subset meaning: tumor region T5, tumor centre. This TCR derives from a man in his forties with primary liver carcinoma and hepatitis B virus infection. The CDR3 DNA reads TGTGCCAGCCCGTGGGACAAGGGGACTAGCGGGGGGGTGCATGAGCAGTTCTTC. It yields the protein CASPWDKGTSGGVHEQFF.